This T cell receptor beta chain appears in the sequencing data of a study of CD8+ T cells in alopecia areata. Sequencing relied on a cDNA template that was reverse transcribed from extracted RNA. TCRdb's copy holds only in-frame clones and misses some; the assay was immunoSEQ multiplex PCR. The table has 150,000 or so clones, over 45% seen once; the top ten hold about 6.3%. Trimming removed 4 bases from V and 4 bases from J, with 11 bases in between. The CDR3 runs 13 residues. The germline gives CDR1 SGHRS, CDR2 YFSETQ. This sequence was found in a human donor with alopecia areata. The V and J genes are TRBV5-1 and TRBJ1-2; tentative D call: TRBD1 (5 bases). The sample comprised CD4+ T cells sorted from blood. The DNA of the CDR3 is TGCGCCAGCAGCGTCGACAGAGTCTATGGCTACACCTTC. Translated: CASSVDRVYGYTF. The full variable domain, its missing parts supplied by reference TRBV5-1 and TRBJ1-2, is KAGVTQTPRYLIKTRGQQVTLSCSPISGHRSVSWYQQTPGQGLQFLFEYFSETQRNKGNFPGRFSGRQFSNSRSEMNVSTLELGDSALYLCASSVDRVYGYTFGSGTRLTVV.